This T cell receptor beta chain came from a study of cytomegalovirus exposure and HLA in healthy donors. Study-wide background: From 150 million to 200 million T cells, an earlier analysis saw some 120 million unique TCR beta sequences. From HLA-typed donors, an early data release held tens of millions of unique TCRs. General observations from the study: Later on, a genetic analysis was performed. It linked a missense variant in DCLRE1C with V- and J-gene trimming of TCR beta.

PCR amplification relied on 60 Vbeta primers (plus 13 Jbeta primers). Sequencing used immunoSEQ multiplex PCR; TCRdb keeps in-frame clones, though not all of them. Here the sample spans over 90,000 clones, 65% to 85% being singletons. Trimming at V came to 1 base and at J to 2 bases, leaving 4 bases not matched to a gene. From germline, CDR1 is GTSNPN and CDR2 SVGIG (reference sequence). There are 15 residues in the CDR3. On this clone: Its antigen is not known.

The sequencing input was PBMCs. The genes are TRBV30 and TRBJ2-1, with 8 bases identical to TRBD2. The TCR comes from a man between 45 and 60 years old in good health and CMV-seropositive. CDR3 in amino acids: CAWSENSGTYNEQFF. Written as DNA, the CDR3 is TGTGCCTGGAGTGAAAATAGCGGGACCTACAATGAGCAGTTCTTC.